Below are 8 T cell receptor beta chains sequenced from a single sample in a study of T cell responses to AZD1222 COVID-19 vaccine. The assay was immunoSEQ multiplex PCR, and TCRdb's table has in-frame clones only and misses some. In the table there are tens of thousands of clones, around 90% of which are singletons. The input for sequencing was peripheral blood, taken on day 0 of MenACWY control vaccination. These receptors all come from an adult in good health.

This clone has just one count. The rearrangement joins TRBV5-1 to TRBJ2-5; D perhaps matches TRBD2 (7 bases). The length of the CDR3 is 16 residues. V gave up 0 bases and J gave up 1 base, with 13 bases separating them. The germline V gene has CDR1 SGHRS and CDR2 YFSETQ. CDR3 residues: CASSLGGGGTQETQYF. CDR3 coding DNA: TGCGCCAGCAGCTTGGGAGGGGGAGGGACCCAAGAGACCCAGTACTTC.

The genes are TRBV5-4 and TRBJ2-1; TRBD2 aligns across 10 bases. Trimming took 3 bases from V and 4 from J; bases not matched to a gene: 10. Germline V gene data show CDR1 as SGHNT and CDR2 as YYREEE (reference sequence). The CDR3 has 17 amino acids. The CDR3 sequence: CASSSSSGGPSYNEQFF. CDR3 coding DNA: TGTGCCAGCAGCTCCTCTAGCGGGGGCCCTAGTTACAATGAGCAGTTCTTC. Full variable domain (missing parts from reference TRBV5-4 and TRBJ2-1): ETGVTQSPTHLIKTRGQQVTLRCSSQSGHNTVSWYQQALGQGPQFIFQYYREEENGRGNFPPRFSGLQFPNYSSELNVNALELDDSALYLCASSSSSGGPSYNEQFFGPGTRLTVL.

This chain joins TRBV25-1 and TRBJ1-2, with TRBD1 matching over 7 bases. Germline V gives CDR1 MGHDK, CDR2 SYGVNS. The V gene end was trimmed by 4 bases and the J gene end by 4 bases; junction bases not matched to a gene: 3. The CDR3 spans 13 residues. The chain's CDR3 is CASSAGTVYGYTF. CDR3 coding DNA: TGTGCCAGCAGTGCCGGGACAGTCTATGGCTACACCTTC.

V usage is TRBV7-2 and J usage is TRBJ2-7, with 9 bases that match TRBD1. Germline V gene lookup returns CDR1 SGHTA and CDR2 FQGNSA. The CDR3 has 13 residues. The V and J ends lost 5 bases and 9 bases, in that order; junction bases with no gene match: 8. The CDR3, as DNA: TGTGCCAGCAGCATCCCCGGGACAGGGTTGCAGTACTTC. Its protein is CASSIPGTGLQYF. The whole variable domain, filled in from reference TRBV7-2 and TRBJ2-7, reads GAGVSQSPSNKVTEKGKDVELRCDPISGHTALYWYRQSLGQGLEFLIYFQGNSAPDKSGLPSDRFSAERTGGSVSTLTIQRTQQEDSAVYLCASSIPGTGLQYFGPGTRLTVT.

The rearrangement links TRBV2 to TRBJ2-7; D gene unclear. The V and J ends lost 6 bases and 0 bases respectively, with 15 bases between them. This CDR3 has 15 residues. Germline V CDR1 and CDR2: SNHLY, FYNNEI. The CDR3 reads CASSELGLSSYEQYF. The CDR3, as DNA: TGTGCCAGCAGCGAATTGGGCCTGAGCTCCTACGAGCAGTACTTC.

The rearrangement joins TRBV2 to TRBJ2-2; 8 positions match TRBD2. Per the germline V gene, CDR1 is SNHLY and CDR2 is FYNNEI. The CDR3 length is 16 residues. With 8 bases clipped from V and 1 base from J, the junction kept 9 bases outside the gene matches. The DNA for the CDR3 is TGTGCCAGCGGAGGAAAGCGGGGGAAGAACACCGGGGAGCTGTTTTTT. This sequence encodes CASGGKRGKNTGELFF. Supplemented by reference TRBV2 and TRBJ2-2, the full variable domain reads EPEVTQTPSHQVTQMGQEVILRCVPISNHLYFYWYRQILGQKVEFLVSFYNNEISEKSEIFDDQFSVERPDGSNFTLKIRSTKLEDSAMYFCASGGKRGKNTGELFFGEGSRLTVL.

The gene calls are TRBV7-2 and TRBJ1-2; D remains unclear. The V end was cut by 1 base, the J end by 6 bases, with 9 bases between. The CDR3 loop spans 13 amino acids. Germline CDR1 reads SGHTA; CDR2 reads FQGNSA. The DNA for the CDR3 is TGTGCCAGCAGCTTAGAAGCCGAGCATGGCTACACCTTC. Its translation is CASSLEAEHGYTF.

This chain's CDR3 is CASSLGPDYGYTF. CDR3 nucleotide sequence: TGTGCCAGCAGCTTGGGTCCAGACTATGGCTACACCTTC. This chain links TRBV7-9 with TRBJ1-2; no firm D call. V was pared by 3 bases and J by 3 bases, with 8 bases between. This CDR3 has 13 amino acids. Per the germline V gene, CDR1 is SEHNR and CDR2 is FQNEAQ (reference sequence).